Below, one TCR beta chain is given with its context. The antigen is undetermined. The CDR3 is 13 amino acids. Trimming removed 1 base from V and 7 bases from J; junction bases left unmatched: 3. Germline CDR1 reads SGHTA; CDR2 reads FQGNSA. The data were taken from a study of T cell responses to AZD1222 COVID-19 vaccine. Assay used: immunoSEQ multiplex PCR; TCRdb lists only in-frame clones, some missing. This table holds 150,000 or so clones, 80% to 95% found once. Overall study results and limits: Only 6 or 7 AZD1222 recipients tested seropositive at baseline. Dominant CD4 TCR responses targeted spike regions 160-218 and 743-854. Clonal diversity may have been underestimated, and the donors were mostly white British, with more females than males. The study sampled repertoires only after the peak T cell response.

This chain links TRBV7-2 with TRBJ2-7, with TRBD1 matching over 8 bases. Source: peripheral blood, taken on day 0 of AZD1222 vaccination. The sequence came from an adult in good health. CDR3 DNA: TGTGCCAGCAGCTTAGTTCACAGGGGGGAGCAGTACTTC. Translated: CASSLVHRGEQYF.